This passage covers 23 T cell receptor beta chains from one sample sequenced in a study of T cell responses to AZD1222 COVID-19 vaccine. The assay was immunoSEQ multiplex PCR, and TCRdb's table has in-frame clones only and misses some. The data contain under 250,000 clones, just over 90% of them singletons. Sequencing used peripheral blood, obtained on day 0 of MenACWY control vaccination. The receptors come from an adult in good health.

Concerning this clone: One end of the junction does not line up with germline, which may come from a read error. This sequence joins TRBV19 and TRBJ1-5; D gene ambiguous. The CDR3 covers 13 residues. Germline lookup yields CDR1 LNHDA and CDR2 SQIVND (reference sequence). CDR3 loop: CATSGVLNQPQHF. CDR3 in DNA: TGTGCCACTAGTGGGGTGTTGAATCAGCCCCAGCATTTT.

This chain's CDR3 is CSVEVTQGGSDGYTF. The CDR3 region has the DNA TGCAGCGTTGAAGTCACCCAGGGGGGTTCGGATGGCTACACCTTC. The chain carries TRBV29-1 and TRBJ1-2, with 7 bases lining up with TRBD1. CDR1 and CDR2 (germline): SQVTM, ANQGSEA. With V trimmed by 1 base and J by 6 bases, 11 bases remained unmatched. The CDR3 covers 15 residues.

The chain has TRBV7-9 and TRBJ2-2; 9 nucleotides line up with TRBD2. Trimming at V came to 5 bases and at J to 2 bases, leaving 3 bases not matched to a gene. This CDR3 contains 15 residues. Germline CDR1 reads SEHNR; CDR2 reads FQNEAQ (reference sequence). The CDR3, as DNA: TGTGCCAGCAGCGGACTAGCGACTAACACCGGGGAGCTGTTTTTT. The encoded protein is CASSGLATNTGELFF.

V gene TRBV4-2 combines with J gene TRBJ1-2, with D perhaps matching TRBD1 (6 bases). V lost 0 bases and J 7 bases, leaving 15 bases between the germline ends. The CDR3 is 15 residues long. CDR1 and CDR2 (germline): LGHNA, YNFKEQ. The chain's CDR3 is CASSQDPTGAGGYTF. CDR3 DNA sequence: TGTGCCAGCAGCCAAGATCCAACGGGGGCGGGTGGCTACACCTTC.

The chain combines TRBV6-6 with TRBJ1-4; D ambiguous. Germline V gene sequence: CDR1 MNHNY, CDR2 SVGAGI (reference sequence). CDR3 length equals 15 residues. Deletions cut 2 bases from V and 5 bases from J, with 12 bases between. The CDR3 bases are TGTGCCAGCAGTTACCTTAGGGTACGGAATGAAAAACTGTTTTTT. Protein: CASSYLRVRNEKLFF.

The chain is built from TRBV11-1 and TRBJ1-2, with a weak D call TRBD1 (6 bases). Trimming cost V 6 bases and J 2 bases, with 16 bases left between them. This CDR3 has 15 residues. Germline assignment: CDR1 SGHAT and CDR2 FQDESV (reference sequence). The CDR3 is CASRLGMGANYGYTF. As DNA, the CDR3 is TGTGCCAGCAGACTTGGCATGGGGGCGAACTATGGCTACACCTTC. The full variable domain, rest sourced from reference TRBV11-1 and TRBJ1-2, is EAEVAQSPRYKITEKSQAVAFWCDPISGHATLYWYRQILGQGPELLVQFQDESVVDDSQLPKDRFSAERLKGVDSTLKIQPAELGDSAMYLCASRLGMGANYGYTFGSGTRLTVV.

This chain links TRBV9 with TRBJ2-1; 9 nucleotides match TRBD2. J lost 0 bases, V lost 3 bases, and 4 bases had no gene match. Germline CDR1 reads SGDLS; CDR2 reads YYNGEE. This CDR3 comprises 16 residues. CDR3 region: CASSAGLALSYNEQFF. The CDR3 DNA reads TGTGCCAGCAGCGCCGGACTAGCGCTCTCCTACAATGAGCAGTTCTTC. Full variable domain (remainder filled in from reference TRBV9 and TRBJ2-1): DSGVTQTPKHLITATGQRVTLRCSPRSGDLSVYWYQQSLDQGLQFLIQYYNGEERAKGNILERFSAQQFPDLHSELNLSSLELGDSALYFCASSAGLALSYNEQFFGPGTRLTVL.

The V call is TRBV3-1 (or the pseudogene TRBV3-2), the J call TRBJ2-2, with 7 bases fitting TRBD1. CDR1 LGHDT and CDR2 YNNKEL come from the germline V gene (reference sequence). The ends lost 1 base at V and 2 bases at J; junction bases unmatched: 4. The CDR3 is made up of 16 amino acids. The CDR3 DNA reads as TGTGCCAGCAGCCAAGTTAAAGGGGGCAACACCGGGGAGCTGTTTTTT. Its translation: CASSQVKGGNTGELFF.

The rearrangement joins TRBV7-8 to TRBJ1-6; D is ambiguous. Germline V gene data show CDR1 as SGHVS and CDR2 as FQNEAQ. Trimming left V 3 bases short and J 5 bases short, with 2 bases between. CDR3 size: 12 residues. The CDR3 DNA follows: TGTGCCAGCAGCTTCCATAATTCACCCCTCCACTTT. Protein product: CASSFHNSPLHF. The whole variable domain, remainder taken from reference TRBV7-8 and TRBJ1-6, is GAGVSQSPRYKVAKRGQDVALRCDPISGHVSLFWYQQALGQGPEFLTYFQNEAQLDKSGLPSDRFFAERPEGSVSTLKIQRTQQEDSAVYLCASSFHNSPLHFGNGTRLTVT.

This clone has only one observation. The chain has TRBV6-1 and TRBJ2-2, with D unresolved. V was shortened by 3 bases and J by 7 bases, with 3 bases between the two germline ends. The CDR3 spans 11 residues. Germline-derived CDR1 and CDR2 are MNHNS and SASEGT. CDR3 bases: TGTGCCAGCAGTGAGTTCGGGGAGCTGTTTTTT. Encoded protein: CASSEFGELFF.

The CDR3 sequence is CASSSEFYEAFF. As DNA, the CDR3 is TGTGCCAGCAGTTCCGAATTTTATGAAGCTTTCTTT. The J gene is TRBJ1-1, the V gene TRBV6-5; D is uncertain. V lost 4 bases to trimming and J lost 7 bases, with 10 bases between them. Germline V gene sequence: CDR1 MNHEY, CDR2 SVGAGI. CDR3 length: 12 amino acids.

The chain joins TRBV6-5 to TRBJ1-6, with D unclear. CDR3 length: 15 amino acids. The V end lost 4 bases, the J end lost 9 bases, and 16 bases lay between the germline ends. Germline CDR1 reads MNHEY; CDR2 reads SVGAGI. For the CDR3, the DNA is TGTGCCAGCAGTTCCCGAACGGTAACGGGTTCACCCCTCCACTTT. Its protein is CASSSRTVTGSPLHF.

Here the CDR3 reads CASSQDRQGNQPQHF. CDR3 coding DNA: TGCGCCAGCAGCCAAGATCGGCAGGGGAATCAGCCCCAGCATTTT. The chain uses TRBV4-3 and TRBJ1-5; D may be TRBD1 (6 bases). V was trimmed by 0 bases and J by 4 bases, leaving 10 bases between them. This CDR3 has 15 residues. Looked up from germline, CDR1 is LGHNA and CDR2 is YSLEER.

The chain is built from TRBV7-6 and TRBJ2-5; 9 bases fit TRBD2. J was trimmed by 5 bases and V by 5 bases; bases with no gene match: 12. From germline, CDR1 is SGHVS and CDR2 FNYEAQ. CDR3 length equals 16 residues. The CDR3 bases are TGTGCCAGCAGCCGCCGCGGGGGGGCGAAGGGCGAGACCCAGTACTTC. It specifies CASSRRGGAKGETQYF.

The chain links TRBV6-5 to TRBJ2-3; D perhaps matches TRBD2 (5 bases). The V gene lost 6 bases and the J gene lost 8 bases, with 12 bases spanning the gap. The CDR3 runs to 12 residues. Looked up from germline, CDR1 is MNHEY and CDR2 is SVGAGI. CDR3 nucleotides: TGTGCCAGCAGCCAAGGCCGGGGTACGCAGTATTTT. It specifies CASSQGRGTQYF.

The rearrangement joins TRBV4-3 to TRBJ2-5, with TRBD2 matching 7 bases. From germline, CDR1 is LGHNA and CDR2 YSLEER. This CDR3 has 18 amino acids. Trimming removed 0 bases from V and 7 bases from J; junction bases left unmatched: 17. The CDR3 spells CASSQEAGTGTITRTQYF. CDR3 DNA sequence: TGCGCCAGCAGCCAAGAGGCGGGGACCGGGACTATCACCCGGACCCAGTACTTC.

The chain couples TRBV7-2 to TRBJ1-2; no firm D call. Germline CDR1 reads SGHTA; CDR2 reads FQGNSA. The CDR3 covers 14 residues. Trimming shortened V by 2 bases and J by 1 base, and 8 bases separated the two germline ends. DNA of the CDR3: TGTGCCAGCAGCTTAACGGGCCTTAACTATGGCTACACCTTC. Amino acids: CASSLTGLNYGYTF.

This rearrangement joins TRBV10-1 to TRBJ2-1; 10 bases are a match to TRBD2. The ends lost 0 bases at V and 6 bases at J; junction bases unmatched: 2. Germline V lookup: CDR1 WNHNN, CDR2 SYGVQD (reference sequence). The CDR3 has 15 amino acids. This CDR3 reads CASSESPSGGNEQFF. CDR3 nucleotides: TGCGCCAGCAGTGAGTCCCCTAGCGGGGGCAATGAGCAGTTCTTC.

A single count supports this clone. The V gene is TRBV24-1, the J gene TRBJ2-7; D possibly corresponds to TRBD1 (6 bases). Trimming pared 1 base from V and 2 bases from J, leaving 14 bases between. Germline CDR1 is KGHDR and CDR2 is SFDVKD. The CDR3 has 16 amino acids. This chain's CDR3 is CATSDFPKTGTYEQYF. For the CDR3, the DNA is TGTGCCACCAGTGATTTCCCTAAGACAGGAACCTACGAGCAGTACTTC.

The gene calls are TRBV6-5 and TRBJ1-1; the D gene is possibly TRBD1 (6 bases). The V and J ends lost 1 base and 1 base respectively, with 13 bases between them. Germline CDR1 is MNHEY and CDR2 is SVGAGI. The CDR3 contains 16 residues. The CDR3 region is CASSYFTGTPNTEAFF. CDR3 DNA: TGTGCCAGCAGTTACTTTACCGGGACACCGAACACTGAAGCTTTCTTT.

This chain connects TRBV19 to TRBJ1-3; 10 bases fit TRBD1. Germline V lookup: CDR1 LNHDA, CDR2 SQIVND (reference sequence). The CDR3 loop spans 21 amino acids. J was trimmed by 2 bases and V by 5 bases; bases with no gene match: 21. The CDR3 here is CASSSTGGIAFRARAGNTIYF. CDR3 nucleotides: TGTGCCAGTAGTTCGACAGGGGGCATCGCCTTCCGGGCTCGGGCTGGAAACACCATATATTTT.

The chain employs TRBV6-5 and TRBJ1-5; the D gene is possibly TRBD1 (5 bases). The CDR3 consists of 14 residues. V was pared by 2 bases and J by 5 bases, with 10 bases between. The germline CDR1 and CDR2 sequences are MNHEY and SVGAGI. CDR3 loop: CASSYRGGDQPQHF. CDR3 nucleotide sequence: TGTGCCAGCAGTTACAGGGGTGGCGATCAGCCCCAGCATTTT.

The J gene is TRBJ2-5, the V gene TRBV10-1, with 9 bases that match TRBD1. The CDR3 loop spans 15 amino acids. Trimming at V came to 2 bases and at J to 5 bases, leaving 6 bases not matched to a gene. Germline values: CDR1 WNHNN, CDR2 SYGVQD (reference sequence). CDR3 in DNA: TGCGCCAGCAGTGAGACAGGGGGCGAGGGGGAGACCCAGTACTTC. Amino acid sequence: CASSETGGEGETQYF.